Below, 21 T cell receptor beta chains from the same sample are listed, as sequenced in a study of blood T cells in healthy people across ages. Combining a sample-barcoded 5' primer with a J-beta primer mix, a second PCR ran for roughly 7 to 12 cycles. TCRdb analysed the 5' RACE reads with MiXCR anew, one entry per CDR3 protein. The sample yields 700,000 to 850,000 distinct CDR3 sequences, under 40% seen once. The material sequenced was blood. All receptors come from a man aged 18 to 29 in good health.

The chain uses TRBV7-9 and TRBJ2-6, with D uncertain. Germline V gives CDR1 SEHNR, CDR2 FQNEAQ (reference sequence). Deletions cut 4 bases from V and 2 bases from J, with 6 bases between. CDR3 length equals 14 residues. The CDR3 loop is CASSSNPGANVLTF. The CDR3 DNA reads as TGTGCCAGCAGCTCTAATCCTGGGGCCAACGTCCTGACTTTC. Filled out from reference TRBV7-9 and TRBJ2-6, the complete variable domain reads DTGVSQNPRHKITKRGQNVTFRCDPISEHNRLYWYRQTLGQGPEFLTYFQNEAQLEKSRLLSDRFSAERPKGSFSTLEIQRTEQGDSAMYLCASSSNPGANVLTFGAGSRLTVL.

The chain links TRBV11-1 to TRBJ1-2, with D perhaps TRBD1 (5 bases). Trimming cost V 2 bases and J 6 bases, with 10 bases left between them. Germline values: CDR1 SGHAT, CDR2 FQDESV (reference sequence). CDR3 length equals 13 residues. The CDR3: CASSLNQGNGYTF. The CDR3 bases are TGTGCCAGCAGCTTAAATCAGGGAAATGGCTACACCTTC.

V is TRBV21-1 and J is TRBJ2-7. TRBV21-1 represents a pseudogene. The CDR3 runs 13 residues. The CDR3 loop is CASSKGLAHEQYF. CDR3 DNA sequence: TGTGCCAGCAGCAAAGGTCTAGCCCACGAGCAGTACTTC.

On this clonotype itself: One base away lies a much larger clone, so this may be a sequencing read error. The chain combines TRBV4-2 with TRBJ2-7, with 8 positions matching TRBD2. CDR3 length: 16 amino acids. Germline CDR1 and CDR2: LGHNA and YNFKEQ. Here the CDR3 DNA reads TGTGCCAGCAGCCAAGATCACCAGCGGGGGTCCTACGGGCAGTACTTC. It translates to CASSQDHQRGSYGQYF.

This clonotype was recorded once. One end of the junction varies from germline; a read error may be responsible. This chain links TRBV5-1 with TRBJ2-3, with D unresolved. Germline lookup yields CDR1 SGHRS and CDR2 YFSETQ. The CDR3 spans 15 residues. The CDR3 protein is CASGLDLWISNTQYF. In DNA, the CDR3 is TGCGCCAGCGGCTTGGATTTGTGGATCTCAAATACGCAGTATTTT.

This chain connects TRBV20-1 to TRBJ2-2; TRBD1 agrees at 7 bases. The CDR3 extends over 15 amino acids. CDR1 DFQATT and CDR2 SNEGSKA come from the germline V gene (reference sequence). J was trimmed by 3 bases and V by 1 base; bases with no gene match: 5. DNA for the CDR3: TGCAGTGCTAGAGCCGGGACAGCTGACACCGGGGAGCTGTTTTTT. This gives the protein CSARAGTADTGELFF.

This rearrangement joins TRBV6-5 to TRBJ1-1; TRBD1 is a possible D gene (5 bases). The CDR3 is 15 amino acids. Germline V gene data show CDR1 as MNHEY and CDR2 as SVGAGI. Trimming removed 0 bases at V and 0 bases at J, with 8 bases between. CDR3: CASSYSGVLNTEAFF. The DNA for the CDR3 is TGTGCCAGCAGTTACTCAGGGGTTTTGAACACTGAAGCTTTCTTT.

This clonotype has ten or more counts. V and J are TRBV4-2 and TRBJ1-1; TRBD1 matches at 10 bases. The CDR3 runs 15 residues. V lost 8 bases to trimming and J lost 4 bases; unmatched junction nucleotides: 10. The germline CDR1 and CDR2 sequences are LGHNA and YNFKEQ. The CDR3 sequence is CASVSLGQGSTEAFF. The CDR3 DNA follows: TGTGCCAGCGTCTCTCTGGGACAGGGGTCCACTGAAGCTTTCTTT.

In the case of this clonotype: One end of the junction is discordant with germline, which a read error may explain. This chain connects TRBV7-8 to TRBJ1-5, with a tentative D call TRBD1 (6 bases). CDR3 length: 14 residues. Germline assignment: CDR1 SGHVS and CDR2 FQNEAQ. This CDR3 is CASSLAEGVGPQHF. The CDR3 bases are TGCGCCAGCAGCTTAGCTGAGGGGGTAGGGCCCCAGCATTTT.

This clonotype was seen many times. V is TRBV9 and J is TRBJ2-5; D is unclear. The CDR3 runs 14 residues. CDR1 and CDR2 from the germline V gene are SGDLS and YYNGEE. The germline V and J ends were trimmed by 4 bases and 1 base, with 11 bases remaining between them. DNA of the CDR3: TGTGCCAGCAGCCCCAACCCACGCCAAGAGACCCAGTACTTC. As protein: CASSPNPRQETQYF.

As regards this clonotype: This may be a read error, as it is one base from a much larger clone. The CDR3 DNA is TGTGCCAGAACAAGAGACAGGGGCGCGTCCTACGGGCAGTACTTC. Its protein product is CARTRDRGASYGQYF. The rearrangement uses TRBV2 and TRBJ2-4, with 8 nucleotides matching TRBD1. V shed 9 bases, J shed 13 bases, and the junction held 20 bases outside the gene matches. The CDR3 loop spans 15 amino acids. Germline V gene lookup returns CDR1 SNHLY and CDR2 FYNNEI.

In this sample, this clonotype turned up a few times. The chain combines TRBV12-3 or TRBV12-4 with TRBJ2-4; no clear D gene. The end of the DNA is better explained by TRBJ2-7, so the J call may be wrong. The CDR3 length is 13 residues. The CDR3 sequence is CASSLAARGEQYF. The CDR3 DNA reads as TGTGCCAGCAGTTTAGCGGCTAGAGGCGAGCAGTACTTC.

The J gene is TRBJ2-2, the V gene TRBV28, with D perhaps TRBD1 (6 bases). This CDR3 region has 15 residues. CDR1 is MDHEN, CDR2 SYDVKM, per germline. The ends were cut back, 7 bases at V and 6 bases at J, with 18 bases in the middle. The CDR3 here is CASTFSGTGSGELFF. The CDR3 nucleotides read TGTGCCAGCACATTCTCCGGTACAGGGTCCGGGGAGCTGTTTTTT.

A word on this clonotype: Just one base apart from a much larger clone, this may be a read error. CDR3 nucleotides: TGTGCCAGCAGTTTACTAGCGGTATACAATGAGCAGTACTTC. It specifies CASSLLAVYNEQYF. The chain has TRBV12-3 or TRBV12-4 and TRBJ2-7; 7 bases are a match to TRBD2. After removal of 2 bases from V and 7 bases from J, the junction contained 8 bases not matched to a gene. This CDR3 is built from 14 residues.

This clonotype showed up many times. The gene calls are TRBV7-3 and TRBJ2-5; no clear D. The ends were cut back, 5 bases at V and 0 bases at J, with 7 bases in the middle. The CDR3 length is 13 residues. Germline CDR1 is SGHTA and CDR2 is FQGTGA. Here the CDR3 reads CASSTGNQETQYF. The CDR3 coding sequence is TGTGCCAGCAGCACTGGAAACCAAGAGACCCAGTACTTC.

The DNA of the CDR3 is TGCGCCAGCAGCAAGGACACTGCCTCAAGTGCTGGCTACACCTTC. Translation: CASSKDTASSAGYTF. The chain combines TRBV5-1 with TRBJ1-2, with D tentatively TRBD1 (5 bases). The CDR3 covers 15 residues. Germline values: CDR1 SGHRS, CDR2 YFSETQ. V was clipped by 4 bases and J by 7 bases, with 20 bases between them. The variable domain in full, completed from reference TRBV5-1 and TRBJ1-2, reads KAGVTQTPRYLIKTRGQQVTLSCSPISGHRSVSWYQQTPGQGLQFLFEYFSETQRNKGNFPGRFSGRQFSNSRSEMNVSTLELGDSALYLCASSKDTASSAGYTFGSGTRLTVV.

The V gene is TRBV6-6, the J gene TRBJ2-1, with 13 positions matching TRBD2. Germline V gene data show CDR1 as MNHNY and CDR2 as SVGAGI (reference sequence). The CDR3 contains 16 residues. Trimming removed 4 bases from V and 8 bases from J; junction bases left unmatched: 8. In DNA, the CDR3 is TGTGCCAGCAGTTGGACTAGCGGGGGACCCGTGCATGAGCAGTTCTTC. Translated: CASSWTSGGPVHEQFF.

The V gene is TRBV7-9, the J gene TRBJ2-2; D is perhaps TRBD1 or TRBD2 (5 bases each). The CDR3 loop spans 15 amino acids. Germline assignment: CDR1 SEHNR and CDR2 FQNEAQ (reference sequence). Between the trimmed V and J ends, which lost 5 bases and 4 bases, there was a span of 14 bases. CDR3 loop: CASSPEGTGTGELFF. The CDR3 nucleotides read TGTGCCAGCAGCCCCGAGGGGACGGGCACCGGGGAGCTGTTTTTT. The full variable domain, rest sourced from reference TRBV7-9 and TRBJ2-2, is DTGVSQNPRHKITKRGQNVTFRCDPISEHNRLYWYRQTLGQGPEFLTYFQNEAQLEKSRLLSDRFSAERPKGSFSTLEIQRTEQGDSAMYLCASSPEGTGTGELFFGEGSRLTVL.

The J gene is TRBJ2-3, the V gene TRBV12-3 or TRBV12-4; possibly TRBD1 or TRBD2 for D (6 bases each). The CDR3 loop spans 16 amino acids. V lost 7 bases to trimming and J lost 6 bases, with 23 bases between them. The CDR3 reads CASKVLGGQDRDTQYF. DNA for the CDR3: TGTGCCAGCAAAGTTTTGGGGGGACAAGATAGGGATACGCAGTATTTT.

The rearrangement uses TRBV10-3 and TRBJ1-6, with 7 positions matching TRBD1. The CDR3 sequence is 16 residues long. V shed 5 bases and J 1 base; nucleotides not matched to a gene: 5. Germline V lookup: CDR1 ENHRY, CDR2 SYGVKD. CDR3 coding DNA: TGTGCCATCAGTCAACAGGGGACATCCTATAATTCACCCCTCCACTTT. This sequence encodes CAISQQGTSYNSPLHF.

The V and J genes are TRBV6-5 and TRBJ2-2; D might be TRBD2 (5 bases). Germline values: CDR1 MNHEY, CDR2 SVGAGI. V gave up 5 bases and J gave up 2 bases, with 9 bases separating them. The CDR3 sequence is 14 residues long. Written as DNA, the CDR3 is TGTGCCAGCAGTAGAGGGATAAACACCGGGGAGCTGTTTTTT. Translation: CASSRGINTGELFF.